The present T cell receptor (beta chain) was sequenced within a study of tumor-infiltrating lymphocytes in localized non-small cell lung cancer. V was clipped by 7 bases and J by 4 bases, with 15 bases between them. CDR1 is LNHDA and CDR2 is SQIVND in the germline V gene (reference sequence). This CDR3 comprises 14 residues. The method was immunoSEQ multiplex PCR; TCRdb's version includes in-frame clones alone and lacks a portion of them. Here the sample spans roughly 16,000 clones, 69% being singletons. V is TRBV19 and J is TRBJ2-3; D remains unclear. Sample: lung tumor tissue. The TCR was taken from a human donor with non-small cell lung cancer. Written as DNA, the CDR3 is TGTGCCAGTACTACCGGTGGCAAACCAGATACGCAGTATTTT. This encodes CASTTGGKPDTQYF.